Presented here are 7 T cell receptor beta chains from one specimen sequenced in a study of cytomegalovirus exposure and HLA in healthy donors. The protocol was immunoSEQ multiplex PCR, while the TCRdb copy is restricted to in-frame clones and leaves out a portion. Among around 160,000 clones listed, 80% to 85% were seen once. The sample was PBMCs. Receptors originate from a man aged 30 to 39 in good health and CMV-seropositive.

The J gene is TRBJ2-2, the V gene TRBV5-8, with a weak D call TRBD2 (5 bases). With 1 base removed from V and 8 bases from J, the gap between germline ends came to 12 bases. The germline V gene encodes CDR1 SGHTS and CDR2 YDEGEE. The length of the CDR3 is 14 residues. DNA for the CDR3: TGTGCCAGCAGCTTGATGCGGGCCGCTGGGGAGCTGTTTTTT. Protein sequence: CASSLMRAAGELFF.

This clone has a handful of counts. The rearrangement links TRBV5-1 to TRBJ1-6; tentatively, D is TRBD1 (6 bases). Germline CDR1 and CDR2: SGHRS and YFSETQ. CDR3 length: 15 amino acids. V shed 0 bases and J shed 9 bases, with 13 bases lying between them. The DNA of the CDR3 is TGCGCCAGCAGCTTGGTGGGGGCGGCTGGTTCACCCCTCCACTTT. This translates into CASSLVGAAGSPLHF.

CDR3 coding DNA: TGTGCCAGCAGCTCCCTTCCGAACACTGAAGCTTTCTTT. It specifies CASSSLPNTEAFF. V usage is TRBV7-3 and J usage is TRBJ1-1; D ambiguous. The length of the CDR3 is 13 residues. Trimming shortened V by 4 bases and J by 1 base, and 7 bases separated the two germline ends. Germline V gives CDR1 SGHTA, CDR2 FQGTGA. The variable domain in full, with the rest retrieved from reference TRBV7-3 and TRBJ1-1, is GAGVSQTPSNKVTEKGKYVELRCDPISGHTALYWYRQSLGQGPEFLIYFQGTGAADDSGLPNDRFFAVRPEGSVSTLKIQRTERGDSAVYLCASSSLPNTEAFFGQGTRLTVV.

This chain links TRBV7-3 with TRBJ2-7; D may be TRBD2 (5 bases). The CDR3 runs 13 residues. Per germline, CDR1 SGHTA and CDR2 FQGTGA. V was cut by 5 bases and J by 0 bases, with 8 bases left in between. The CDR3, as DNA: TGTGCCAGCAGCCCGGGATTCTCCTACGAGCAGTACTTC. The encoded protein is CASSPGFSYEQYF.

The CDR3 is CASSQDRRNQPQHF. As DNA, the CDR3 is TGCGCCAGCAGCCAAGATAGGCGGAATCAGCCCCAGCATTTT. V usage is TRBV4-1 and J usage is TRBJ1-5; D unclear. V was pared by 0 bases and J by 4 bases, with 7 bases between. Germline V gene sequence: CDR1 MGHRA, CDR2 YSYEKL. This CDR3 is built from 14 residues.

J is TRBJ2-1 and V is TRBV7-9; D is possibly TRBD1 (5 bases). CDR3 length: 13 residues. V was pared by 1 base and J by 4 bases, with 5 bases between. Germline loops: CDR1 SEHNR, CDR2 FQNEAQ (reference sequence). For the CDR3, the DNA is TGTGCCAGCAGCTTAGGACAGTACAATGAGCAGTTCTTC. Translated, it gives CASSLGQYNEQFF.

The V gene is TRBV7-2, the J gene TRBJ2-7; 12 bases line up with TRBD1. With 7 bases clipped from V and 6 bases from J, the junction kept 10 bases outside the gene matches. In germline, CDR1 is SGHTA, CDR2 FQGNSA. This CDR3 region has 15 residues. CDR3 loop: CASNLRDRGPGEQYF. CDR3 nucleotides: TGTGCCAGCAACCTCCGGGACAGGGGGCCTGGCGAGCAGTACTTC.